Shown below are 12 T cell receptor beta chains from a single sample sequenced in a study of vaccination effects on CD4 cells after COVID-19. CD4+ T cells specific for antigen were expanded with viral peptide pools by the ViraFEST assay before sequencing. It was after roughly 11 days of culture that CD4+ T cells were isolated. The vaccine recipients had no prior SARS-CoV-2 infection, with negative nucleocapsid antibodies. Which antigens these TCRs recognize remains unknown. The protocol was immunoSEQ multiplex PCR, while the TCRdb copy is restricted to in-frame clones and leaves out a portion. This table has around 45,000 clones, roughly 79% appearing once. This specimen was CD4+ T cells from PBMCs cultured with SARS-CoV-2 spike peptides, taken before COVID-19 vaccination. Receptors were obtained from a human donor who received a COVID-19 vaccine.

The rearrangement uses TRBV18 and TRBJ2-1; either TRBD1 or TRBD2 may supply D (5 bases each). V lost 3 bases to trimming and J lost 4 bases, with 13 bases between them. The CDR3 covers 15 residues. Germline V gene sequence: CDR1 KGHSH, CDR2 LQKENI. CDR3 nucleotides: TGTGCCAGCTCACCTGGGACGGTCGAGTACAATGAGCAGTTCTTC. Translating it yields CASSPGTVEYNEQFF.

V usage is TRBV9 and J usage is TRBJ1-5; tentative D call: TRBD1 (5 bases). Deletions cut 0 bases from V and 2 bases from J, with 9 bases between. CDR3 length equals 15 residues. Germline values: CDR1 SGDLS, CDR2 YYNGEE. CDR3 nucleotides: TGTGCCAGCAGCGTAGCGGGACTCCGCAATCAGCCCCAGCATTTT. This sequence encodes CASSVAGLRNQPQHF.

In this sample, this clone turned up once. The chain has TRBV11-2 and TRBJ1-4; D call uncertain. Germline assignment: CDR1 SGHAT and CDR2 FQNNGV. The CDR3 spans 14 residues. The V end lost 5 bases, the J end lost 10 bases, and 17 bases lay between the germline ends. The CDR3 spells CASSPPKYSGKLFF. The DNA for the CDR3 is TGTGCCAGCAGCCCGCCGAAATATTCGGGAAAACTGTTTTTT.

In DNA form, the CDR3 reads TGCGCCAGCAGTTCGGGCCAGGACTCGGAAAAACTGTTTTTT. Amino acid sequence: CASSSGQDSEKLFF. This chain uses TRBV10-1 with TRBJ1-4, with D hard to call. This CDR3 contains 14 residues. Germline V gene sequence: CDR1 WNHNN, CDR2 SYGVQD (reference sequence). Trimming pared 5 bases from V and 8 bases from J, leaving 15 bases between.

The chain joins TRBV20-1 to TRBJ1-2, with D uncertain. The CDR3 length is 14 residues. The V and J ends lost 3 bases and 1 base respectively, with 12 bases between them. The V gene's germline CDR1 is DFQATT and CDR2 SNEGSKA (reference sequence). CDR3 sequence reads: CSASSGAVNYGYTF. CDR3 coding DNA: TGCAGTGCTAGTTCGGGCGCCGTTAACTATGGCTACACCTTC.

The chain carries TRBV5-4 and TRBJ1-6; TRBD1 matches at 7 bases. This CDR3 has 17 residues. Germline V gene data show CDR1 as SGHNT and CDR2 as YYREEE (reference sequence). V lost 4 bases to trimming and J lost 5 bases; unmatched junction nucleotides: 12. The CDR3 DNA reads as TGTGCCAGCAGCATTGACAGGGCGACCCTACATAATTCACCCCTCCACTTT. Translation: CASSIDRATLHNSPLHF. The full variable domain, in which reference TRBV5-4 and TRBJ1-6 provide the parts outside the CDR3, is ETGVTQSPTHLIKTRGQQVTLRCSSQSGHNTVSWYQQALGQGPQFIFQYYREEENGRGNFPPRFSGLQFPNYSSELNVNALELDDSALYLCASSIDRATLHNSPLHFGNGTRLTVT.

In this sample, this clone turned up a few times. The chain combines TRBV6-2 or TRBV6-3 with TRBJ1-1; TRBD1 is a possible D gene (6 bases). Germline V lookup: CDR1 MNHEY, CDR2 SVGEGT. Deletions cut 4 bases from V and 0 bases from J, with 9 bases between. This CDR3 region has 14 residues. The CDR3 protein is CASSWGTLNTEAFF. For the CDR3, the DNA is TGTGCCAGCAGTTGGGGGACACTGAACACTGAAGCTTTCTTT.

CDR3 residues: CASRTENTGELFF. The CDR3 DNA reads TGTGCCAGCCGGACAGAGAACACCGGGGAGCTGTTTTTT. This chain links TRBV12-3 or TRBV12-4 with TRBJ2-2; perhaps TRBD1 as D (6 bases). With 8 bases removed from V and 1 base from J, the gap between germline ends came to 8 bases. This CDR3 is 13 amino acids long.

This sequence joins TRBV5-4 and TRBJ1-4; D may be TRBD1 (6 bases). Trimming took off 4 bases at V and 8 bases at J, with 15 bases between the two ends. CDR3 length: 14 amino acids. Per germline, CDR1 SGHNT and CDR2 YYREEE (reference sequence). The CDR3 protein is CASSRSGAGEKLFF. The CDR3 DNA sequence: TGTGCCAGCAGCAGATCAGGGGCCGGGGAAAAACTGTTTTTT.

Concerning this clone itself: Other DNA sequences from this sample encode an identical CDR3 as well. This chain joins TRBV6-5 and TRBJ1-5; D not certain. Germline V gene data show CDR1 as MNHEY and CDR2 as SVGAGI. The CDR3 sequence is 15 residues long. Between the trimmed V and J ends, which lost 0 bases and 10 bases, there was a span of 16 bases. The DNA for the CDR3 is TGTGCCAGCAGTTACTCGATAATAGGCGGTCAACCCCAGCATTTT. Translation gives CASSYSIIGGQPQHF.

This chain joins TRBV19 and TRBJ1-5; no reliable D call. The CDR3 sequence is 15 residues long. V lost 6 bases and J lost 0, with 12 bases in between. In germline, CDR1 is LNHDA, CDR2 SQIVND (reference sequence). The CDR3 loop is CASRFGGYSNQPQHF. Here the CDR3 DNA reads TGTGCCAGTAGGTTCGGAGGATATAGCAATCAGCCCCAGCATTTT.

In DNA form, the CDR3 reads TGTGCCAGCAGCGTAGGGGTAGATTCACCCCTCCACTTT. This encodes CASSVGVDSPLHF. V and J are TRBV9 and TRBJ1-6; no firm D call. With 0 bases removed from V and 8 bases from J, the gap between germline ends came to 6 bases. Germline CDR1 and CDR2: SGDLS and YYNGEE. There are 13 residues in the CDR3. The full variable domain, rest sourced from reference TRBV9 and TRBJ1-6, is DSGVTQTPKHLITATGQRVTLRCSPRSGDLSVYWYQQSLDQGLQFLIQYYNGEERAKGNILERFSAQQFPDLHSELNLSSLELGDSALYFCASSVGVDSPLHFGNGTRLTVT.